The source of this TCR beta chain is a study of shared clonotypes between healthy human individuals. This clone was counted at least ten times. At a deep level, the assay was run. In the original processing: Junction-only sequences produced by ImmunoSEQ had no quality scores, so filtering differed. Some clones are missing from TCRdb's copy, which holds only in-frame ones; the method was immunoSEQ multiplex PCR. The V and J calls and the clone size are those of that table, but D and trimming were determined from the DNA. Counted here are approximately 980,000 clones, 60% to 85% occurring once; the ten biggest clones make up about 1.5%. V lost 4 bases and J lost 6, with 13 bases in between. Per germline, CDR1 SNHLY and CDR2 FYNNEI. CDR3 length equals 14 residues.

This chain connects TRBV2 to TRBJ2-1, with D unresolved. Sample: memory CD4+ T cells sorted from blood. Subset reported: CD45RA-negative fraction. The receptor was derived from a man aged 18 to 29 in good health. The CDR3 DNA sequence: TGTGCCAGCAGTGGAAGAGTAGTCCTCAATGAGCAGTTCTTC. The encoded protein is CASSGRVVLNEQFF.